Listed below are T cell receptor beta chains from one sample, sequenced in a study of shared clonotypes between healthy human individuals. The assay was immunoSEQ multiplex PCR, and TCRdb's table has in-frame clones only and misses some. Here the sample spans hundreds of thousands of clones, 70% to 80% being singletons. Sequencing was carried out using PBMCs. The receptors originated from a woman aged 40 to 50 in good health. Some clones in this sample may be carry-over from other donors' samples. CDR3s include the opening cysteine and the closing phenylalanine or tryptophan. A D gene is named only where the DNA matches it firmly. The listing skips clone size in some rows; elsewhere it reads once, few, many or a size class.

DNA: TGTGCCAGCAGCTTAGTTTTGGGGCAGGGGACGGGGACCCAGTACTTC
CDR3: CASSLVLGQGTGTQYF
D: .
V: TRBV7-9
size: .
J: TRBJ2-5

DNA: TGTGCCAGCAGTTTGGGACAGTTCTCTGGGGCCAACGTCCTGACTTTC
CDR3: CASSLGQFSGANVLTF
D: TRBD1
V: TRBV28
size: few
J: TRBJ2-6

DNA: TGTGCCAGCAGCGTCGCCCCCGGAGGCGGGAATGAGCAGTTCTTC
CDR3: CASSVAPGGGNEQFF
D: .
V: TRBV9
size: .
J: TRBJ2-1

DNA: TGTGCCATCAGGCAACTTTCTAGCACAGATACGCAGTATTTT
CDR3: CAIRQLSSTDTQYF
D: .
V: TRBV10-3
size: .
J: TRBJ2-3

DNA: TGTGCCAGCAGCTGGGACAGGGGGCTTCAGCCCCAGCATTTT
CDR3: CASSWDRGLQPQHF
D: TRBD1
V: TRBV2
size: .
J: TRBJ1-5

DNA: TGCGCCAGCAGCCCTCGAGGGACGTTATACGAGCAGTACTTC
CDR3: CASSPRGTLYEQYF
D: .
V: TRBV5-1
size: .
J: TRBJ2-7

DNA: TGTGCCTGGAGAGAACAGGGGGAGCAGTACTTC
CDR3: CAWREQGEQYF
D: TRBD1
V: TRBV30
size: .
J: TRBJ2-7

DNA: TGCGCCAGCAGCCTCCAGACAGGGGCAGGGATTTACGAGCAGTACTTC
CDR3: CASSLQTGAGIYEQYF
D: TRBD1
V: TRBV5-1
size: .
J: TRBJ2-7

DNA: TGTGCCAGCAGTGGCGCCCGAGCCTACGAGCAGTACTTC
CDR3: CASSGARAYEQYF
D: .
V: TRBV2
size: .
J: TRBJ2-7

DNA: TGTGCCAGCAGCTATGGGACGGCAGATACGCAGTATTTT
CDR3: CASSYGTADTQYF
D: .
V: TRBV7-2
size: once
J: TRBJ2-3

DNA: TGTGCCAGTAGGCCTTCGGCCGGGGAGCTGTTTTTT
CDR3: CASRPSAGELFF
D: .
V: TRBV19
size: .
J: TRBJ2-2

DNA: TGTGCCAGCAGTCCCGGAGCGGGGGTGTACTACGAGCAGTACTTC
CDR3: CASSPGAGVYYEQYF
D: TRBD2
V: TRBV6-1
size: .
J: TRBJ2-7

DNA: TGTGCCATCAGTGTTCTAGCGGGAGGCCCAGATACGCAGTATTTT
CDR3: CAISVLAGGPDTQYF
D: TRBD2
V: TRBV10-3
size: .
J: TRBJ2-3

DNA: TGCGCCAGCAGCCAAAGGATCGGGATGCGAAGCTCCTACAATGAGCAGTTCTTC
CDR3: CASSQRIGMRSSYNEQFF
D: .
V: TRBV4-1
size: .
J: TRBJ2-1

DNA: TGTGCCAGCAGCGTTCCTAGCGGGGCCTCCTACGAGCAGTACTTC
CDR3: CASSVPSGASYEQYF
D: TRBD2
V: TRBV9
size: .
J: TRBJ2-7

DNA: TGTGCCAGCAGGGATAACTATGGCTACACCTTC
CDR3: CASRDNYGYTF
D: .
V: TRBV5-8
size: .
J: TRBJ1-2

DNA: TGTGCCATCAGCGGACTAGCGAGGCCCGCCGGGGAGCTGTTTTTT
CDR3: CAISGLARPAGELFF
D: TRBD2
V: TRBV10-3
size: .
J: TRBJ2-2

DNA: TGTGCCAGCAGCTCACTAGCGGGAGGGCCAGGGGAGACCCAGTACTTC
CDR3: CASSSLAGGPGETQYF
D: TRBD2
V: TRBV2
size: few
J: TRBJ2-5

DNA: TGTGCCAGCAGTGACCGGACAGGGGGTCTGGGGGAGCAGTACTTC
CDR3: CASSDRTGGLGEQYF
D: TRBD1
V: TRBV6-1
size: once
J: TRBJ2-7

DNA: TGTGCCAGCAGTCGCGGGCCGAATGAAAAACTGTTTTTT
CDR3: CASSRGPNEKLFF
D: .
V: TRBV28
size: .
J: TRBJ1-4

DNA: TGTGCCAGCTCACCATTCGACAGGGCTGGAAACACCATATATTTT
CDR3: CASSPFDRAGNTIYF
D: TRBD1
V: TRBV18
size: few
J: TRBJ1-3

DNA: TGTGCCAGCAGCTCTTATTCCGCCGGGGAGCTGTTTTTT
CDR3: CASSSYSAGELFF
D: .
V: TRBV11-2
size: .
J: TRBJ2-2

DNA: TGTGCCAGCAGCTTAGGTGGACCCCCCTGGGCCTACGAGCAGTACTTC
CDR3: CASSLGGPPWAYEQYF
D: .
V: TRBV7-6
size: .
J: TRBJ2-7

DNA: TGTGCCATCAGTGATTCCACAGGGTCTGAGAATGGCTACACCTTC
CDR3: CAISDSTGSENGYTF
D: .
V: TRBV10-3
size: .
J: TRBJ1-2

DNA: TGTGCCAGCAGTTCCTTTCAGCTAGCGGGATCCACAGATACGCAGTATTTT
CDR3: CASSSFQLAGSTDTQYF
D: TRBD2
V: TRBV5-6
size: .
J: TRBJ2-3

DNA: TGTGCCAGAGGGGACAGGGAAGAGAAAGTCGACTATGGCTACACCTTC
CDR3: CARGDREEKVDYGYTF
D: TRBD1
V: TRBV6-4
size: .
J: TRBJ1-2

DNA: TGTGCCAGCAGTGAATCAGGAAACTATGGCTACACCTTC
CDR3: CASSESGNYGYTF
D: .
V: TRBV6-1
size: .
J: TRBJ1-2

DNA: TGTGCCAGCTCACCGCAAAAGTTGGGGTCCGGGGAGCTGTTTTTT
CDR3: CASSPQKLGSGELFF
D: .
V: TRBV18
size: .
J: TRBJ2-2

DNA: TGTGCTAGCAGCTTAGTCCGTTTGCAGGTAGGTCAGCCCCAGCATTTT
CDR3: CASSLVRLQVGQPQHF
D: .
V: TRBV7-7
size: many
J: TRBJ1-5

DNA: TGCGCCAGCAGCTTGGCCGGGCGGAGCCACACCGGGGAGCTGTTTTTT
CDR3: CASSLAGRSHTGELFF
D: .
V: TRBV5-1
size: .
J: TRBJ2-2

DNA: TGCGCCAGCAGCAGGGCTAGCGGGAGGTACGAGCAGTACTTC
CDR3: CASSRASGRYEQYF
D: TRBD2
V: TRBV5-1
size: .
J: TRBJ2-7

DNA: TGTGCCAGCAGTGACGGGGGAGATGAGCAGTTCTTC
CDR3: CASSDGGDEQFF
D: .
V: TRBV6-4
size: .
J: TRBJ2-1

DNA: TGTGCCAGCAGCTTAGATCCTGGGGCAGGGCGCGACTATGAGCAGTTCTTC
CDR3: CASSLDPGAGRDYEQFF
D: .
V: TRBV11-3
size: .
J: TRBJ2-1

DNA: TGTGCCTGGAGTGTACTCTTGGAGACCCAGTACTTC
CDR3: CAWSVLLETQYF
D: .
V: TRBV30
size: .
J: TRBJ2-5

DNA: TGTGCCAGCACTTCTAGCGGGAGGGATAGTGAGCAGTTCTTC
CDR3: CASTSSGRDSEQFF
D: TRBD2
V: TRBV2
size: .
J: TRBJ2-1

DNA: TGTGCCAGCAGTTCCAGGACAGGGGCCTACAATGAGCAGTTCTTC
CDR3: CASSSRTGAYNEQFF
D: TRBD1
V: TRBV28
size: .
J: TRBJ2-1

DNA: TGTGCCAGTAGTATAACGCAGGACGAGACCCAGTACTTC
CDR3: CASSITQDETQYF
D: .
V: TRBV19
size: .
J: TRBJ2-5

DNA: TGTGCCAGCAGCCCTAGTCCCCTAAACTATGGCTACACCTTC
CDR3: CASSPSPLNYGYTF
D: .
V: TRBV28
size: .
J: TRBJ1-2

DNA: TGTGCCAGCAGCTATAACAGGGCCGGTGAGCAGTTCTTC
CDR3: CASSYNRAGEQFF
D: .
V: TRBV7-2
size: .
J: TRBJ2-1

DNA: TGTGCCAGCTCAGGCGGGGGCGCCTACGAGCAGTACTTC
CDR3: CASSGGGAYEQYF
D: .
V: TRBV18
size: .
J: TRBJ2-7

DNA: TGCGCCAGCAGCTCCGGGGACAGGGACTACGAGCAGTACTTC
CDR3: CASSSGDRDYEQYF
D: TRBD1
V: TRBV5-1
size: .
J: TRBJ2-7

DNA: TGTGCCAGCAGCTCGGAGGGAGGGACTGAAGCTTTCTTT
CDR3: CASSSEGGTEAFF
D: .
V: TRBV7-3
size: .
J: TRBJ1-1

DNA: TGTGCCAGCAGCTTAAATCGGGGGGCGACAACTAATGAAAAACTGTTTTTT
CDR3: CASSLNRGATTNEKLFF
D: .
V: TRBV7-9
size: .
J: TRBJ1-4

DNA: TGTGCCAGCAGCCAACTAGCGGGAGGGTCGAATCTGCAGTTCTTC
CDR3: CASSQLAGGSNLQFF
D: TRBD2
V: TRBV4-2
size: .
J: TRBJ2-1

DNA: TGTGCCATCAGGGGTGGACAGGGCCAAGAGACCCAGTACTTC
CDR3: CAIRGGQGQETQYF
D: TRBD1
V: TRBV10-3
size: .
J: TRBJ2-5

DNA: TGTGCCAGTAGTATCGGGGTAATTGGCCCTGGTAGACAGCGGTCTAAAATTGAAGCTTTCTTT
CDR3: CASSIGVIGPGRQRSKIEAFF
D: .
V: TRBV19
size: .
J: TRBJ1-1

DNA: TGCAGCGTTGGAGACAGGGCCCTCGAGCAGTACTTC
CDR3: CSVGDRALEQYF
D: TRBD1
V: TRBV29-1
size: once
J: TRBJ2-7